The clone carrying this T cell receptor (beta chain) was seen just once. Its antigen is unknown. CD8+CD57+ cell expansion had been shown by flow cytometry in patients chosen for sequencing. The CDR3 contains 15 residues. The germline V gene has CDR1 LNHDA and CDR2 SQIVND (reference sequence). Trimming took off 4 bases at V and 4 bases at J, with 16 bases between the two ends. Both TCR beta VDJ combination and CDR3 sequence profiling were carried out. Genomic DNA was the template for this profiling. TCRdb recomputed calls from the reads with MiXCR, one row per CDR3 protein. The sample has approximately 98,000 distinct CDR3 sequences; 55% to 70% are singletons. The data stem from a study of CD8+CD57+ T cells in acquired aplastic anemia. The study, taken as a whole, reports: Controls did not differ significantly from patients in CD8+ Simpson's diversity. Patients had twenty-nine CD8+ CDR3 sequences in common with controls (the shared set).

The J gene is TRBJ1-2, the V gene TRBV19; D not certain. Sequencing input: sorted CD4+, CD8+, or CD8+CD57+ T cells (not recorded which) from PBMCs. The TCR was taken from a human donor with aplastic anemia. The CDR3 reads CASSRGSPEGYGYTF. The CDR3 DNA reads TGTGCCAGTAGTAGAGGGTCCCCTGAGGGCTATGGCTACACCTTC.